What follows are 19 T cell receptor beta chains derived from one specimen sequenced in a study of T cell clonality in common variable immunodeficiency. Regarding the study as a whole: Fewer deletions and N-nucleotide insertions were reportedly seen in common variable immunodeficiency TCR beta sequences.

No antigen has been assigned to these receptors. Clones were sequenced by immunoSEQ multiplex PCR, and TCRdb holds only the in-frame ones, with some missing. This repertoire lists roughly 42,000 clones without singletons; 6% sits in the top ten. Sequenced input: peripheral blood mononuclear cells. These receptors were obtained from a human donor with common variable immunodeficiency.

Only a few counts were recorded for this clone. The read ends 3 residues before the CDR3 terminus; that terminus is restored from the germline J gene. The chain has TRBV2 and TRBJ2-3; the match to TRBD2 covers 7 bases. With V trimmed by 5 bases and J by 6 bases, 5 bases remained unmatched. Looked up from germline, CDR1 is SNHLY and CDR2 is FYNNEI. There are 13 residues in the CDR3. The sequenced CDR3 bases are TGTGCCAGCAGTCAAATGGGGGGGGATACG. Translating it yields CASSQMGGDT. The whole CDR3 region reads CASSQMGGDTQYF.

This clone occurred a few times. The read falls 3 residues short of the CDR3 end, and the missing part is taken from the germline J gene. The V gene is TRBV7-6, the J gene TRBJ1-2, with D maybe TRBD1 (5 bases). Germline loops: CDR1 SGHVS, CDR2 FNYEAQ. The CDR3 loop spans 13 amino acids. Incomplete CDR3 DNA: TGTGCCAGCAGCCCATTGGGGGGTGGCGGC. Residues: CASSPLGGGG. In full, the CDR3 is CASSPLGGGGYTF. The full variable domain, its missing parts supplied by reference TRBV7-6 and TRBJ1-2, is GAGVSQSPRYKVTKRGQDVALRCDPISGHVSLYWYRQALGQGPEFLTYFNYEAQQDKSGLPNDRFSAERPEGSISTLTIQRTEQRDSAMYRCASSPLGGGGYTFGSGTRLTVV.

To note about this clone: The read terminates 3 residues before the CDR3 end, so the remaining end is supplied by the germline J gene. The V and J genes are TRBV11-3 and TRBJ2-1, with D possibly called TRBD1 or TRBD2 (5 bases each). Between the trimmed V and J ends, which lost 1 base and 4 bases, there was a span of 11 bases. The CDR3 spans 15 residues. The V gene's germline CDR1 is SGHNT and CDR2 YENEEA. The covered CDR3 bases are TGTGCCAGCAGCTTAGCGGGAAGGGGTTACAATGAG. This sequence encodes CASSLAGRGYNE. The CDR3 in its entirety is CASSLAGRGYNEQFF.

This clone was detected a few times. The observed sequence ends 3 residues before the CDR3 terminus, with the missing tail filled in from the germline J gene. V is TRBV2 and J is TRBJ1-1; possible D gene TRBD1, 5 bases. The germline V gene encodes CDR1 SNHLY and CDR2 FYNNEI. This CDR3 contains 13 residues. V lost 8 bases to trimming and J lost 0 bases, with 10 bases between them. The covered CDR3 bases are TGTGCCAGCCAGAGACAGATGAACACTGAA. Translating it yields CASQRQMNTE. In full, the CDR3 is CASQRQMNTEAFF.

This clone was detected ten times or more. The read halts 3 residues ahead of the CDR3 end, with the missing end drawn from the germline J gene. The J gene is TRBJ1-1, the V gene TRBV2; weak D call: TRBD1 (6 bases). This CDR3 has 15 amino acids. The V gene lost 3 bases and the J gene lost 6 bases, with 17 bases spanning the gap. CDR1 and CDR2 (germline): SNHLY, FYNNEI. The covered CDR3 bases are TGTGCCAGCAGTGAGGTAGGGGGGGGTTTGGCTGAA. Translating it yields CASSEVGGGLAE. In full, the CDR3 is CASSEVGGGLAEAFF.

This clone was found many times. With the read ending 3 residues before the CDR3 end, the germline J gene is used to fill in that end. The chain has TRBV30 and TRBJ1-2, with 8 bases fitting TRBD1. CDR1 is GTSNPN, CDR2 SVGIG, per germline (reference sequence). There are 11 residues in the CDR3. The CDR3 bases that were read are TGTGCCTGTGACAGGGGAAACGGC. It translates to CACDRGNG. The CDR3 as a whole reads CACDRGNGYTF.

A note on this clone: Coverage ceases 3 residues before the CDR3 finishes, and the germline J gene fills in the end. The rearrangement uses TRBV7-6 and TRBJ1-4, with D unresolved. The CDR3 length is 15 residues. Germline-derived CDR1 and CDR2 are SGHVS and FNYEAQ. Trimming took 3 bases from V and 7 from J, leaving 15 bases between them. This CDR3 is CASSLTAGFFEKLFF. The sequenced CDR3 bases are TGTGCCAGCAGCTTGACGGCAGGTTTTTTTGAAAAA.

This clone was found a few times. Coverage ceases 3 residues before the CDR3 finishes, and the germline J gene fills in the end. The J gene is TRBJ1-4, the V gene TRBV11-2; D unclear. The V and J ends lost 8 bases and 0 bases respectively, with 13 bases between them. This CDR3 is built from 15 residues. The germline gives CDR1 SGHAT, CDR2 FQNNGV. The covered CDR3 bases are TGTGCCAGCTCCCGCGGGGTAACAACTAATGAAAAA. Translation: CASSRGVTTNEK. The complete CDR3 reads CASSRGVTTNEKLFF.

Many counts were recorded for this clone. The read finishes 3 residues shy of the CDR3 end, and the germline J gene is used to complete it. The chain links TRBV30 to TRBJ2-1, with 11 bases fitting TRBD1. The CDR3 is 15 residues long. Germline V gene lookup returns CDR1 GTSNPN and CDR2 SVGIG (reference sequence). Trimming removed 2 bases from V and 3 bases from J; junction bases left unmatched: 3. The chain's CDR3 is CAWSSGTGGYNEQFF. Partial CDR3 DNA: TGTGCCTGGAGTTCCGGGACAGGGGGCTACAATGAG.

A remark on this clone: Sequencing ends 3 residues short of the CDR3 end; the germline J gene provides the rest. The V gene is TRBV14, the J gene TRBJ2-7; 8 nucleotides match TRBD1. The CDR3 length is 15 residues. CDR1 is SGHDN and CDR2 is FVKESK in the germline V gene. V was clipped by 4 bases and J by 3 bases; unmatched bases: 8. CDR3 amino acids: CASSRLRTGSYEQYF. The sequenced CDR3 bases are TGTGCCAGCAGCCGATTGCGGACAGGGAGCTACGAG. Together with reference TRBV14 and TRBJ2-7, the CDR3 gives the full variable domain: EAGVTQFPSHSVIEKGQTVTLRCDPISGHDNLYWYRRVMGKEIKFLLHFVKESKQDESGMPNNRFLAERTGGTYSTLKVQPAELEDSGVYFCASSRLRTGSYEQYFGPGTRLTVT.

This clone was recorded at least ten times. With the read ending 3 residues before the CDR3 end, the germline J gene is used to fill in that end. The chain couples TRBV19 to TRBJ2-5; 7 bases match TRBD2. This CDR3 comprises 17 residues. Germline V gives CDR1 LNHDA, CDR2 SQIVND (reference sequence). The V segment lost 4 bases and the J segment 2 bases; nucleotides outside the gene matches: 13. CDR3 bases read: TGTGCCAGTAGTAGTATAAGGCGAAGCGGGACTCAAGAGACC. This translates into CASSSIRRSGTQET. The complete CDR3 reads CASSSIRRSGTQETQYF.

This clone was found many times. The chain's CDR3 is CASLRTGNTEAFF. The sequenced CDR3 bases are TGTGCCAGTCTACGGACAGGGAACACTGAA. V and J are TRBV19 and TRBJ1-1, with 7 bases that match TRBD1. The read ends 3 residues shy of where the CDR3 ends; the end is completed using the germline J gene. Trimming cost V 8 bases and J 1 base; bases outside gene matches: 4. The germline CDR1 and CDR2 sequences are LNHDA and SQIVND (reference sequence). This CDR3 has 13 amino acids.

This clone was counted a few times. The sequenced fragment ends 3 residues before the CDR3 boundary, so the rest is inferred from the germline J gene. Other DNA sequences within the sample encode an identical CDR3. This chain joins TRBV5-1 and TRBJ2-7, with 8 bases matching TRBD1. Germline CDR1 is SGHRS and CDR2 is YFSETQ. The CDR3 contains 15 residues. J was trimmed by 5 bases and V by 2 bases; bases with no gene match: 9. CDR3 sequence reads: CASSFGQGLTDEQYF. The CDR3 bases that were read are TGCGCCAGCAGCTTCGGACAGGGTTTAACAGACGAG.

Points on this clone: The CDR3 extends 3 residues past the end of the read, so its final part is completed from the germline J gene. This chain joins TRBV6-1 and TRBJ2-3, with D perhaps TRBD1 (6 bases). The germline CDR1 and CDR2 sequences are MNHNS and SASEGT. The CDR3 runs 13 residues. V lost 3 bases to trimming and J lost 6 bases, with 10 bases between them. Partial CDR3 DNA: TGTGCCAGCAGTGAGACAGGTCCCGATACG. Its protein product is CASSETGPDT. The entire CDR3 is CASSETGPDTQYF.

This clone was seen at least ten times. The DNA ends 3 residues before the CDR3 does, and the rest of the CDR3 is filled in from the germline J gene. The V call is TRBV30, the J call TRBJ2-5; the D is unclear. Germline V gives CDR1 GTSNPN, CDR2 SVGIG (reference sequence). Trimming took off 4 bases at V and 3 bases at J, with 9 bases between the two ends. The CDR3 runs to 12 residues. The covered CDR3 bases are TGTGCCTGGACCATGGCAGAAGAGACC. Amino acid sequence: CAWTMAEET. The whole CDR3 is CAWTMAEETQYF.

This clone has a count of ten or more. Coverage ceases 3 residues before the CDR3 finishes, and the germline J gene fills in the end. The V and J genes are TRBV18 and TRBJ2-7, with D maybe TRBD2 (5 bases). Germline assignment: CDR1 KGHSH and CDR2 LQKENI. V lost 2 bases and J 2 bases, leaving 16 bases between the germline ends. CDR3 length: 16 residues. CDR3 DNA, as far as it was read: TGTGCCAGCTCACCAGGCGCGAGCGGAAGGGCCTACGAG. Translation gives CASSPGASGRAYE. The whole CDR3 reads CASSPGASGRAYEQYF.

In its sample, this clone was seen a few times. From the germline J gene comes the end of the CDR3, since the read stops 3 residues before it. This chain connects TRBV18 to TRBJ1-3, with D possibly matching TRBD1 (6 bases). The length of the CDR3 is 16 residues. Germline CDR1 is KGHSH and CDR2 is LQKENI. Trimming pared 2 bases from V and 0 bases from J, leaving 11 bases between. The CDR3 DNA, read in part, is TGTGCCAGCTCACCAGTTCAGGGGACCTCTGGAAACACC. It translates to CASSPVQGTSGNT. The entire CDR3 protein is CASSPVQGTSGNTIYF.

This clone was counted a few times. The observed sequence ends 3 residues before the CDR3 terminus, with the missing tail filled in from the germline J gene. V gene TRBV7-3 combines with J gene TRBJ2-7; tentatively, D is TRBD2 (6 bases). V was shortened by 1 base and J by 2 bases, with 6 bases between the two germline ends. In germline, CDR1 is SGHTA, CDR2 FQGTGA. The CDR3 runs 13 residues. The CDR3: CASSLRGAYEQYF. The CDR3 bases that were read are TGTGCCAGCAGCTTAAGGGGGGCCTACGAG.

There are many counts of this clone. The CDR3 extends 3 residues past the end of the read, so its final part is completed from the germline J gene. The gene calls are TRBV30 and TRBJ2-4, with 9 bases matching TRBD1. CDR3 size: 18 residues. Trimming at V came to 3 bases and at J to 0 bases, leaving 12 bases not matched to a gene. The germline V gene encodes CDR1 GTSNPN and CDR2 SVGIG (reference sequence). CDR3 residues: CAWRGPGTGTGAKNIQYF. The CDR3 DNA, read in part, is TGTGCCTGGAGGGGTCCCGGGACAGGGACCGGAGCCAAAAACATT. Filled out from reference TRBV30 and TRBJ2-4, the complete variable domain reads SQTIHQWPATLVQPVGSPLSLECTVEGTSNPNLYWYRQAAGRGLQLLFYSVGIGQISSEVPQNLSASRPQDRQFILSSKKLLLSDSGFYLCAWRGPGTGTGAKNIQYFGAGTRLSVL.